A selection of T cell receptor beta chains follows, all from one sample in a study of T cell responses to AZD1222 COVID-19 vaccine. Clones were sequenced by immunoSEQ multiplex PCR, and TCRdb holds only the in-frame ones, with some missing. The profile covers about 160,000 clones, with around 90% appearing a single time and around 1% taken by the ten largest. Sequenced here: peripheral blood, sampled 28 days after the second AZD1222 dose. The receptors were gathered from an adult who received the AZD1222 COVID-19 vaccine. The CDR3 runs from the conserved cysteine through the conserved F or W. The D gene is left open where the match is weak.

D: TRBD1
J: TRBJ2-5
V: TRBV19
CDR3: CASNGQGQETQYF
DNA: TGTGCCAGTAATGGACAGGGCCAAGAGACCCAGTACTTC

D: TRBD2
J: TRBJ2-3
V: TRBV2
CDR3: CASSEIGTSGADTQYF
DNA: TGTGCCAGCAGTGAAATCGGGACTAGCGGGGCAGATACGCAGTATTTT

D: TRBD2
J: TRBJ2-1
V: TRBV18
CDR3: CASSPPTSGVYNEQFF
DNA: TGTGCCAGCTCACCACCGACTAGCGGGGTCTACAATGAGCAGTTCTTC

D: TRBD1
J: TRBJ2-2
V: TRBV27
CDR3: CASSTLGQADGELFF
DNA: TGTGCCAGCAGTACCCTCGGACAGGCTGACGGGGAGCTGTTTTTT

D: NA
J: TRBJ1-2
V: TRBV5-7
CDR3: CASRGGGF
DNA: TGTGCCAGCAGAGGAGGGGGATTC

D: NA
J: TRBJ1-1
V: TRBV5-1
CDR3: CASSFSEPRGTEAFF
DNA: TGCGCCAGCAGCTTTAGCGAACCCCGGGGCACTGAAGCTTTCTTT

D: TRBD1
J: TRBJ1-1
V: TRBV7-6
CDR3: CASSLPGQGVTEAFF
DNA: TGTGCCAGCAGCTTACCGGGACAGGGGGTAACTGAAGCTTTCTTT

D: TRBD1
J: TRBJ2-7
V: TRBV7-2
CDR3: CASSLGGQLLKQYF
DNA: TGTGCCAGCAGCTTAGGGGGACAGCTTTTGAAGCAGTACTTC

D: NA
J: TRBJ1-1
V: TRBV30
CDR3: CAWIPSPWLGNTEAFF
DNA: TGTGCCTGGATTCCCTCCCCGTGGCTGGGGAACACTGAAGCTTTCTTT

D: NA
J: TRBJ1-2
V: TRBV20-1
CDR3: CSASNRVYGYTF
DNA: TGCAGTGCTAGTAACAGGGTCTATGGCTACACCTTC